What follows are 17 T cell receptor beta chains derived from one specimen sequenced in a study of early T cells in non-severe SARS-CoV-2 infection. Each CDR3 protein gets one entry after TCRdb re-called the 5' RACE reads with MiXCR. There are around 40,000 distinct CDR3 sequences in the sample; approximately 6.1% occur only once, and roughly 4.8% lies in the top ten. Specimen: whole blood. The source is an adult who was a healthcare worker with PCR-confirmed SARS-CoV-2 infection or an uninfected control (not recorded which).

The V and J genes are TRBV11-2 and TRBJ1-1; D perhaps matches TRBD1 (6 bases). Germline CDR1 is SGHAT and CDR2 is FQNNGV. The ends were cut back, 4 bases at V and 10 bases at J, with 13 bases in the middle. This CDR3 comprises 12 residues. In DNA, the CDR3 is TGTGCCAGCAGCTCGGGGGCGCGTGGAGCTTTCTTT. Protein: CASSSGARGAFF.

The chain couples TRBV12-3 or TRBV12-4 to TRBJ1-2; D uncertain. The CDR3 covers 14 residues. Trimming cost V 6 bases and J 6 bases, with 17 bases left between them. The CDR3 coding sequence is TGTGCCAGCAGCAACTGGGTGTCGGGTGATGGCTACACCTTC. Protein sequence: CASSNWVSGDGYTF.

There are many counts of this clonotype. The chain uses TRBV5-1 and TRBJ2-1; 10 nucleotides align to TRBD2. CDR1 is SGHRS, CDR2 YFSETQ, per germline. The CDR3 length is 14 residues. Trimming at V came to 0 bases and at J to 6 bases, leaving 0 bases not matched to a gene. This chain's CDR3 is CASSLGLAGNEQFF. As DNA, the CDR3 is TGCGCCAGCAGCTTGGGACTAGCGGGCAATGAGCAGTTCTTC.

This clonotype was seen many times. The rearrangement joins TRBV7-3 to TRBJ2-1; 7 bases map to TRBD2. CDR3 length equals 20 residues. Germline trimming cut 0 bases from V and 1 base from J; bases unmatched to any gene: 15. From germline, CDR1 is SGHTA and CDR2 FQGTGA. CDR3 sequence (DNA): TGTGCCAGCAGCTTAACGTCACGCGGGGGTGTAGCGGATTCCTACAATGAGCAGTTCTTC. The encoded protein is CASSLTSRGGVADSYNEQFF.

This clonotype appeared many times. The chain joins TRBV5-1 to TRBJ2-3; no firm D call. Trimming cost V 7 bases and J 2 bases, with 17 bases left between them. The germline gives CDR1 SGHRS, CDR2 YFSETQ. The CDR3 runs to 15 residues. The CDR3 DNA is TGCGCCAGCTACCCGACGGGTCAAATCACAGATACGCAGTATTTT. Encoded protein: CASYPTGQITDTQYF. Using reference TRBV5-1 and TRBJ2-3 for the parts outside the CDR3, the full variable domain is KAGVTQTPRYLIKTRGQQVTLSCSPISGHRSVSWYQQTPGQGLQFLFEYFSETQRNKGNFPGRFSGRQFSNSRSEMNVSTLELGDSALYLCASYPTGQITDTQYFGPGTRLTVL.

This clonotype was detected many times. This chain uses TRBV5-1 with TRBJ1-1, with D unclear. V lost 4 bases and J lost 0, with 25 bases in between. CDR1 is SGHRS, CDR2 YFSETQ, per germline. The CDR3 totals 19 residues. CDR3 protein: CASSQSRVNGRNMNTEAFF. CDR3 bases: TGCGCCAGCAGCCAGTCCCGAGTAAATGGGAGAAATATGAACACTGAAGCTTTCTTT.

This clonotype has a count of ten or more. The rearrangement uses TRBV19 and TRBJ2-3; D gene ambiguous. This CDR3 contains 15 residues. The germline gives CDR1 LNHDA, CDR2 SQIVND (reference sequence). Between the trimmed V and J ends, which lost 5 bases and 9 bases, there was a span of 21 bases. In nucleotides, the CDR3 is TGTGCCAGTAGTGTGGCTATTGAAGCTGGAGAAACGCAGTATTTT. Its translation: CASSVAIEAGETQYF.

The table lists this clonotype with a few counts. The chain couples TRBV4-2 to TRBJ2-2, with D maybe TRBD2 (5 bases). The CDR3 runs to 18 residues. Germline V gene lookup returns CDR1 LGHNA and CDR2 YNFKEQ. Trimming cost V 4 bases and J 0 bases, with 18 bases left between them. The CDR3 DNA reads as TGTGCCAGCAGCCCTATGCCATCGCTCGGGGCGAACACCGGGGAGCTGTTTTTT. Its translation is CASSPMPSLGANTGELFF.

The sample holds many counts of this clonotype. The DNA for the CDR3 is TGCAGTGCTAGAGAATGGGGCGGGAGATATAATGAGCAGTTCTTC. Protein: CSAREWGGRYNEQFF. The chain combines TRBV20-1 with TRBJ2-1; the match to TRBD2 covers 7 bases. Looked up from germline, CDR1 is DFQATT and CDR2 is SNEGSKA (reference sequence). The V gene end was trimmed by 0 bases and the J gene end by 7 bases; junction bases not matched to a gene: 9. The CDR3 contains 15 residues.

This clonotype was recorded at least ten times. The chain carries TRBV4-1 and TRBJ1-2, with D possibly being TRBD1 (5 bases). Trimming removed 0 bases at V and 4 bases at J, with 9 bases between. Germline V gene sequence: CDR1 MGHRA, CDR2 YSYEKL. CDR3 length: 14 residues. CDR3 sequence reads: CASSQDERGYGYTF. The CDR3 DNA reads TGCGCCAGCAGCCAAGATGAGAGGGGCTATGGCTACACCTTC.

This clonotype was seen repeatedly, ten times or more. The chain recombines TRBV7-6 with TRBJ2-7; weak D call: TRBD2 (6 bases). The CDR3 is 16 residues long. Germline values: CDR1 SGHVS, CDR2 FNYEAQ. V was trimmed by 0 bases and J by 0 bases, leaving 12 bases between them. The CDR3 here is CASSLAGAGGSYEQYF. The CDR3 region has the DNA TGTGCCAGCAGCTTAGCGGGAGCGGGTGGCTCCTACGAGCAGTACTTC.

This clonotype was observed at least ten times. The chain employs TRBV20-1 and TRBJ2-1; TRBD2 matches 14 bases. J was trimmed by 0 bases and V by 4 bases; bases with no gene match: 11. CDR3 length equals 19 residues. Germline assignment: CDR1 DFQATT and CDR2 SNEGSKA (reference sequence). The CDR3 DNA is TGCAGTGCTATAGGACTAGCGGGAGGTTCCTACGACTCCTACAATGAGCAGTTCTTC. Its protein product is CSAIGLAGGSYDSYNEQFF.

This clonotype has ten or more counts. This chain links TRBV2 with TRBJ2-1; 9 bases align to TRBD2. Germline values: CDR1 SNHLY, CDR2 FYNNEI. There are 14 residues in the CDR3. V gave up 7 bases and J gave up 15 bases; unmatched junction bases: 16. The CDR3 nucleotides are TGTGCCAGCATTAGACTAGCGGAGCCCGCTGCCCGGTTCTTC. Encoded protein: CASIRLAEPAARFF. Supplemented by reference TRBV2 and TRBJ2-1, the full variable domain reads EPEVTQTPSHQVTQMGQEVILRCVPISNHLYFYWYRQILGQKVEFLVSFYNNEISEKSEIFDDQFSVERPDGSNFTLKIRSTKLEDSAMYFCASIRLAEPAARFFGPGTRLTVL.

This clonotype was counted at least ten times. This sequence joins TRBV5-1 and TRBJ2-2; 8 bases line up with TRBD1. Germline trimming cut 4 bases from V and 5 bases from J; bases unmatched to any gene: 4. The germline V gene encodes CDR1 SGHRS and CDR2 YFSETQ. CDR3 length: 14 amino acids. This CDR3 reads CASSRDRTTGELFF. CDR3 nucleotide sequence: TGCGCCAGCAGCCGGGACAGGACAACCGGGGAGCTGTTTTTT. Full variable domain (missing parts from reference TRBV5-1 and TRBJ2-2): KAGVTQTPRYLIKTRGQQVTLSCSPISGHRSVSWYQQTPGQGLQFLFEYFSETQRNKGNFPGRFSGRQFSNSRSEMNVSTLELGDSALYLCASSRDRTTGELFFGEGSRLTVL.

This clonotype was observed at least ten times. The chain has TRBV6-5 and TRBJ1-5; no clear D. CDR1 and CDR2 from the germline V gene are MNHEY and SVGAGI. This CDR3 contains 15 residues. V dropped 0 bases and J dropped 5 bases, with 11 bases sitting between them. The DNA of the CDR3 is TGTGCCAGCAGTTACTCCCCGGGGTCGGATCAGCCCCAGCATTTT. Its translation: CASSYSPGSDQPQHF.

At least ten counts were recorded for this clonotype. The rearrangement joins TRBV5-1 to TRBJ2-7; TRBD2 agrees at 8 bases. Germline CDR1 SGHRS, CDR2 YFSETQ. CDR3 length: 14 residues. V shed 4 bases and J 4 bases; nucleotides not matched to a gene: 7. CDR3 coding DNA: TGCGCCAGCAGCGTCACTAGCGGAGGTTACGAGCAGTACTTC. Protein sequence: CASSVTSGGYEQYF.

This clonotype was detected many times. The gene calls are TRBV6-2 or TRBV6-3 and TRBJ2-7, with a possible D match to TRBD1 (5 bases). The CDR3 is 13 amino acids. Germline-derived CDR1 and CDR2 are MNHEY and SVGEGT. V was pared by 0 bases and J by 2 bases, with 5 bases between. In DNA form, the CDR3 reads TGTGCCAGCAGTTACTCGGACACCTACGAGCAGTACTTC. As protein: CASSYSDTYEQYF.